This TCR beta chain was sequenced during a study of cytomegalovirus exposure and HLA in healthy donors. The length of the CDR3 is 16 residues. Deletions cut 1 base from V and 2 bases from J, with 14 bases between. CDR1 and CDR2 from the germline V gene are SGHVS and FNYEAQ. Here immunoSEQ multiplex PCR was the method, and the copy in TCRdb shows in-frame clones only, minus some. The table records some 130,000 clones, roughly 79% of them present only once. The V call is TRBV7-6, the J call TRBJ1-2, with D possibly being TRBD1 (5 bases). The sequencing input was PBMCs. This clonotype was sampled from a man aged 25-45 years in good health and CMV-seropositive. The CDR3 region is CASSLGPRRGNYGYTF. The CDR3 DNA sequence: TGTGCCAGCAGCTTAGGACCCCGACGGGGGAACTATGGCTACACCTTC.